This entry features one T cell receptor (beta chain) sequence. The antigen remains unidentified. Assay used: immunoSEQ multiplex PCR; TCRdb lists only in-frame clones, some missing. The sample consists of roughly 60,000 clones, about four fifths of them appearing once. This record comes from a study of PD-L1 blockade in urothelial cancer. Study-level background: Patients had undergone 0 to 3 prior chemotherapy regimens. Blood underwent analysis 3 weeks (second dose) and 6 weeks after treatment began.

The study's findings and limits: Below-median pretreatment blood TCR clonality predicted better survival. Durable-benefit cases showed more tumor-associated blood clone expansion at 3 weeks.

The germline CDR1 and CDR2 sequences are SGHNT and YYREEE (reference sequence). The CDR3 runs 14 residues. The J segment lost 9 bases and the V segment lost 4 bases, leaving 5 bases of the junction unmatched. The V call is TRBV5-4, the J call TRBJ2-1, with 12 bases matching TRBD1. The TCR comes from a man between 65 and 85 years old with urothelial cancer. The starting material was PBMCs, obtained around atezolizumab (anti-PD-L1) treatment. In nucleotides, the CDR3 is TGTGCCAGCAGCCGCCGGGACAGGGGGCTTGAGCAGTTCTTC. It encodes CASSRRDRGLEQFF.